The following is a TCR beta chain sequence with its context. This clonotype was detected only once. No antigen is known for it. Base-call qualities are not available, and no considerably larger clone is one nucleotide away. This sample is part of a study of T cells after yellow fever vaccination (dated by TCRdb to 2018 to 2020). Some background on the complete study: The SMART-Seq v4 Ultra Low Input RNA kit was used to prepare libraries from fractions with low cell numbers. To follow T-cell clones before and after primary and booster YFV17D yellow fever vaccination, bulk TCR alpha and beta repertoires were sequenced over time. Blood was collected at multiple timepoints before and after primary and secondary immunization, and bulk PBMC replicates and cell subsets were isolated. The cohort comprised two healthy male donors, one aged 18 to 30 and one aged 30 to 40 years. Beyond this particular receptor, the publication reports: Because only a couple of donors were included in the study, the extent to which the findings can be generalized is limited. FACS-sorted repertoires could contain abundant contaminating clonotypes from the bulk population, so computational filtering was required. A small share of clonotypes occurred in both CD4 and CD8 compartments, likely arising from convergent recombination. Compared with the primary T-cell response, the secondary T-cell response was weaker but faster, peaking on day 5 rather than day 15. Most clones expanded after primary vaccination were re-detected after the booster (about 96% of CD4 and about 88% of CD8), suggesting broad memory maintenance.

The germline V gene (reference sequence) specifies DFQATT as CDR1 and SNEGSKA as CDR2. Inclusive of the bounding cysteine and phenylalanine, the CDR3 is 15 residues long. The sequence is cut down to CDR3 DNA, 45 bases in frame from base 1. V gives up 0 bases and J gives up 4 bases, and the segment between their germline ends measures 15 bases. TCR cDNA was synthesized by 5'RACE template switching, through which a universal primer site and unique molecular identifiers were introduced. Priming for cDNA synthesis came from both the TCR alpha and TCR beta constant segments. Library amplification involved two PCR steps, and the second step added sample barcodes and sequencing adapters. Libraries were sequenced on Illumina HiSeq 2500 (2x100 bp) or NovaSeq (2x150 bp). On the study's bioinformatics: MIGEC was used to demultiplex reads and collapse the reads into UMI consensus sequences, and MiXCR was used for V(D)J alignment. Vaccine-responding clonotypes were identified with edgeR using replicate PBMC samples, with FDR below 0.01 and a log2 fold change above 5 up to day 15 being required. Each bulk clonotype received a CD4 or CD8 identity based on whether the sequenced CD4 or CD8 repertoire contained that clonotype at higher abundance. TCRdb cleaned the public reads at Q25 with fastp, built clones with MiXCR and kept in-frame beta chains. Each record represents a unique CDR3 protein, reported with the most common genes and DNA among its rows. These V and J calls originate from TCRdb's pipeline instead of the authors' own analysis. The sample records 500,000 to 700,000 distinct CDR3 sequences, roughly 21% of which are singletons. Approximately 14% of the sample is in the top ten clones.

The treatment or condition label on this specimen signifies: live attenuated yellow fever vaccine strain. At each blood-draw timepoint, two biological replicates of bulk PBMCs were obtained. PBMCs were isolated from peripheral blood using a standard Ficoll-Paque protocol. TriZol was used to extract RNA from bulk PBMCs, CD4 and CD8 fractions, and dextramer-positive and dextramer-negative fractions. Sample: PBMCs, taken 15 days after the yellow fever booster vaccination. Recombination linked TRBV20-1 to TRBJ2-5, with no reliable assignment of the D segment. The clonotype originates from a man aged 30 to 45 who received the YFV17D yellow fever vaccine. Here is the DNA: TGCAGTGCTAGAGATCGTCGGGCAGGCGGAGAGACCCAGTACTTC. Its product reads: CSARDRRAGGETQYF.